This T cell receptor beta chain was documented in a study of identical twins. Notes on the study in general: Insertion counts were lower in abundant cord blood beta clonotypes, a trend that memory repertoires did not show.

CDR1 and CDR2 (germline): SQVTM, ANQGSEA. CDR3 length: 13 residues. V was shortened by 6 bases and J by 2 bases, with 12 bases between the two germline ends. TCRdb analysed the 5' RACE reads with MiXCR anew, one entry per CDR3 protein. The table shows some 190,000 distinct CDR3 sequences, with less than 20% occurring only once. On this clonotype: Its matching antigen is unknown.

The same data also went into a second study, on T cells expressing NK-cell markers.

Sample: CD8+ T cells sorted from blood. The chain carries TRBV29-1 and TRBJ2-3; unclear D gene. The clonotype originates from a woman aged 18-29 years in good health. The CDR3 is CSVKIRNTDTQYF. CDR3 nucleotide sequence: TGCAGCGTAAAAATCCGGAACACAGATACGCAGTATTTT.